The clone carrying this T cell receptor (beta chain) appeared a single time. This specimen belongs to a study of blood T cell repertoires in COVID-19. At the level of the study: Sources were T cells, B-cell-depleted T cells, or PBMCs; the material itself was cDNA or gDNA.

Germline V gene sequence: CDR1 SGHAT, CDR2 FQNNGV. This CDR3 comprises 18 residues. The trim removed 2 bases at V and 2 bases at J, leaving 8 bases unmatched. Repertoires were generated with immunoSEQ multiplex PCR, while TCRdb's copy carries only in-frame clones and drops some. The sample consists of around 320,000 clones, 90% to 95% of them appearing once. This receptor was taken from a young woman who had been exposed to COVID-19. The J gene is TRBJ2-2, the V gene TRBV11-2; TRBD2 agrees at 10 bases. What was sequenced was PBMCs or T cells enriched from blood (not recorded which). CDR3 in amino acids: CASSLRSSGGPNTGELFF. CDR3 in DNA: TGTGCCAGCAGCTTACGGTCTAGCGGGGGCCCTAACACCGGGGAGCTGTTTTTT.